This note documents a single T cell receptor (beta chain) sequence. Antigen unknown. The data were taken from a study of CD8 T cells in ankylosing spondylitis. The CDR3 is made up of 16 amino acids. Trimming at V came to 4 bases and at J to 5 bases, leaving 13 bases not matched to a gene. Germline V gene lookup returns CDR1 SGHTA and CDR2 FQGNSA. Study observations and caveats: Seemingly distinctive of ankylosing spondylitis blood was a TCR beta motif formed by eight highly homologous variants. Prior work had noted some motif variants in reactive arthritis blood and synovial fluid. As for the disease-linked clones, they showed a CD8+ phenotype and occurred at relatively low frequencies in peripheral blood.

With molecular barcodes, quantitative 5'-RACE was used to make the TCR beta libraries. MiXCR, run by TCRdb on the 5' RACE reads, gives a single entry per CDR3 protein. The sample gives roughly 400,000 distinct CDR3 sequences, approximately 20% of which show up once; about 17% is in the top ten. Source material: blood, either unsorted or a sorted T cell fraction (not recorded which). The chain couples TRBV7-2 to TRBJ2-5, with 7 positions matching TRBD1. This receptor was identified in a male donor with ankylosing spondylitis. The chain's CDR3 is CASSSYTTGVEETQYF. In nucleotides, the CDR3 is TGTGCCAGCAGCTCTTATACCACAGGGGTGGAGGAGACCCAGTACTTC.